This T cell receptor beta chain was obtained from a study of blood T cell repertoires in COVID-19. Overall study: Samples of COVID-19 (acute and convalescent) were obtained from the United States, Italy and Spain.

This CDR3 comprises 14 residues. The germline V and J ends were trimmed by 0 bases and 2 bases, with 7 bases remaining between them. From germline, CDR1 is LGHDT and CDR2 YNNKEL (reference sequence). In the original processing: Scientists estimated how many nucleated cells there were by amplifying reference gene primers. TCRdb's table, derived via immunoSEQ multiplex PCR, lists solely in-frame clones and lacks some. V, J and clone size were drawn from that table, and D and trimming were deduced from the DNA. The sample carries hundreds of thousands of clones, roughly 89% recorded once. Sequencing used peripheral blood. The sequence came from a man in his sixties who had recovered from COVID-19. The chain links TRBV3-1 (or the pseudogene TRBV3-2) to TRBJ1-2; D not resolved. Here the CDR3 DNA reads TGTGCCAGCAGCCAAGACGGGGTCAACTATGGCTACACCTTC. This gives the protein CASSQDGVNYGYTF.